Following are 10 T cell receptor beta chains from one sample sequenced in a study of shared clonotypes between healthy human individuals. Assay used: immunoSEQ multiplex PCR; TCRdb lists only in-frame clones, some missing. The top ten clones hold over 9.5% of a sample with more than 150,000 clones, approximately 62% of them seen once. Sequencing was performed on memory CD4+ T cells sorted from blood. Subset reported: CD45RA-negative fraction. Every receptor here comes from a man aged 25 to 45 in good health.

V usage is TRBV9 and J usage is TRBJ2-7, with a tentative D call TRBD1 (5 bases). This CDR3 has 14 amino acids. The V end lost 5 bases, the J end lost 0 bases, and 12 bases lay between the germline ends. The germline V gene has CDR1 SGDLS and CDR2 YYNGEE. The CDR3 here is CASSTGPRSYEQYF. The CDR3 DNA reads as TGTGCCAGCAGTACAGGTCCACGCTCCTACGAGCAGTACTTC.

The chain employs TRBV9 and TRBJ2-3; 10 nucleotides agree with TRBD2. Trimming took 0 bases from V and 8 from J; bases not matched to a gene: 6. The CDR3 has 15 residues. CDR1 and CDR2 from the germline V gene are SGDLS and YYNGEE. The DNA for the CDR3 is TGTGCCAGCAGCGTAGGCCTAGCGGGAGATGGTACGCAGTATTTT. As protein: CASSVGLAGDGTQYF.

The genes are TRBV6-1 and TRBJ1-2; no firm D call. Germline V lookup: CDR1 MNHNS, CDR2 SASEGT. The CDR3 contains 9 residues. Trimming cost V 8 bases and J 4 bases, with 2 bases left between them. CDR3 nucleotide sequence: TGTGCCAGCGGCTATGGCTACACCTTC. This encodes CASGYGYTF.

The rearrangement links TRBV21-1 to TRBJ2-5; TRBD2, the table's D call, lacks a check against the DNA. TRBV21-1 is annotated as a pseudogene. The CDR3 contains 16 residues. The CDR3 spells CASSKALGREVETQYF. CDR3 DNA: TGTGCCAGCAGCAAAGCGCTGGGACGGGAGGTAGAGACCCAGTACTTC.

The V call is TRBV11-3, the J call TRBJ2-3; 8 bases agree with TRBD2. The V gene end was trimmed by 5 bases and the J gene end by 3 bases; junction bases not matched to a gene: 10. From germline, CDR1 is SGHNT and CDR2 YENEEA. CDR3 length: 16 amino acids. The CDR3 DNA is TGTGCCAGCAGCCCCGGGGGGGGTGTTGTAACAGATACGCAGTATTTT. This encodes CASSPGGGVVTDTQYF. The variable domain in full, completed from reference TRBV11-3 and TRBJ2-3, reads EAGVVQSPRYKIIEKKQPVAFWCNPISGHNTLYWYLQNLGQGPELLIRYENEEAVDDSQLPKDRFSAERLKGVDSTLKIQPAELGDSAVYLCASSPGGGVVTDTQYFGPGTRLTVL.

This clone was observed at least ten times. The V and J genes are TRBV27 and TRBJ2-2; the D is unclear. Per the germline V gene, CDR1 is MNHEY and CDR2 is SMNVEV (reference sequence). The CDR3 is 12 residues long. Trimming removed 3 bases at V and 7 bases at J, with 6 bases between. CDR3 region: CASSLGVGELFF. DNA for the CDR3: TGTGCCAGCAGTTTGGGTGTCGGGGAGCTGTTTTTT.

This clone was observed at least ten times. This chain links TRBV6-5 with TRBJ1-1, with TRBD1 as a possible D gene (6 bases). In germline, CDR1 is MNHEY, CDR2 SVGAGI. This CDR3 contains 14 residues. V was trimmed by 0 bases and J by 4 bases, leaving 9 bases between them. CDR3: CASSYSPGATEAFF. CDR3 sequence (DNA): TGTGCCAGCAGTTACTCACCAGGGGCCACTGAAGCTTTCTTT.

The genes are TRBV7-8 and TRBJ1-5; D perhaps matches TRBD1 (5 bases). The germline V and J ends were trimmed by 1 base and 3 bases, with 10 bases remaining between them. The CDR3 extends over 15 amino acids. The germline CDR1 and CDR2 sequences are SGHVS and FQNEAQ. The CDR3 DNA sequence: TGTGCCAGCAGCTTAGTTCTGACAGCCAATCAGCCCCAGCATTTT. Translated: CASSLVLTANQPQHF.

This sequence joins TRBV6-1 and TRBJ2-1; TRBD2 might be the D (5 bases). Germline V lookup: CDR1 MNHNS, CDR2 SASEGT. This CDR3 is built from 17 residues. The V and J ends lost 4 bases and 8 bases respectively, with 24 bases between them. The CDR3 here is CASSGNAGVGGVDEQFF. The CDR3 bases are TGTGCCAGCAGTGGAAACGCGGGTGTTGGAGGCGTCGATGAGCAGTTCTTC.

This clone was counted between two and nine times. Written as DNA, the CDR3 is TGTGCCAGCAGCATAGACAGCCGATTGGCGCCCCAGCATTTT. The encoded protein is CASSIDSRLAPQHF. This chain uses TRBV21-1 with TRBJ1-5; TRBD1, the D gene given by the table, was not confirmed from the DNA. TRBV21-1 is a documented pseudogene. The CDR3 contains 14 residues.